This passage covers 8 T cell receptor beta chains from one sample sequenced in a study of T cells in Graves' hyperthyroidism and ophthalmopathy. What was amplified from RNA transcripts were TCR beta CDR3 regions. The study used the HTBI primer set for a first-round RT-PCR of the TCR CDR3. One entry per CDR3 protein, called by TCRdb with MiXCR from the multiplex PCR reads. Among fewer than 850,000 distinct CDR3 sequences listed, 15% to 20% were seen once. The sample consisted of blood. The receptors were gathered from a man aged 50-59 years with Graves' hyperthyroidism.

This clonotype showed up many times. V and J are TRBV18 and TRBJ2-7; TRBD1 aligns across 7 bases. J was trimmed by 4 bases and V by 6 bases; bases with no gene match: 12. Per germline, CDR1 KGHSH and CDR2 LQKENI. The CDR3 has 15 amino acids. The CDR3 bases are TGTGCCAGCTCGCCCCGAGAGGACAGGCCTTACGAGCAGTACTTC. It is translated as CASSPREDRPYEQYF.

Ten or more counts support this clonotype. J is TRBJ1-1 and V is TRBV30; the D is unclear. V was pared by 3 bases and J by 0 bases, with 8 bases between. Germline V lookup: CDR1 GTSNPN, CDR2 SVGIG (reference sequence). The CDR3 has 13 amino acids. The chain's CDR3 is CAWRVGMNTEAFF. Here the CDR3 DNA reads TGTGCCTGGAGAGTCGGGATGAACACTGAAGCTTTCTTT.

This clonotype was found many times. The V gene is TRBV27, the J gene TRBJ1-1, with D unresolved. CDR3 length: 13 amino acids. The germline V gene encodes CDR1 MNHEY and CDR2 SMNVEV (reference sequence). V lost 3 bases and J 4 bases, leaving 9 bases between the germline ends. CDR3 nucleotide sequence: TGTGCCAGCAGTTTTCTCGACTCCACTGAAGCTTTCTTT. Translating it yields CASSFLDSTEAFF.

The CDR3 coding sequence is TGTGCCAGCACAATCCAGGAGGGCGGGACTGAAGCTTTCTTT. This encodes CASTIQEGGTEAFF. V gene TRBV6-1 combines with J gene TRBJ1-1; D uncertain. This CDR3 spans 14 amino acids. The ends were cut back, 7 bases at V and 5 bases at J, with 17 bases in the middle. CDR1 and CDR2 (germline): MNHNS, SASEGT.

In this sample, this clonotype turned up many times. The chain combines TRBV7-8 with TRBJ1-1, with D tentatively TRBD1 (6 bases). The ends were cut back, 1 base at V and 0 bases at J, with 9 bases in the middle. The CDR3 length is 15 residues. Germline CDR1 SGHVS, CDR2 FQNEAQ. The CDR3 reads CASSLDQGMNTEAFF. For the CDR3, the DNA is TGTGCCAGCAGCTTAGATCAGGGGATGAACACTGAAGCTTTCTTT.

The J gene is TRBJ1-5, the V gene TRBV18, with D possibly matching TRBD1 (5 bases). The germline CDR1 and CDR2 sequences are KGHSH and LQKENI. The CDR3 has 13 amino acids. V lost 1 base and J 6 bases, leaving 7 bases between the germline ends. CDR3 in amino acids: CASSPQGTQPQHF. In DNA form, the CDR3 reads TGTGCCAGCTCACCACAGGGGACTCAGCCCCAGCATTTT.

Concerning this clonotype: At one boundary the junction diverges from the germline segment, which might be a read error. The chain links TRBV19 to TRBJ2-1, with 7 nucleotides matching TRBD2. The CDR3 totals 16 residues. Germline CDR1 LNHDA, CDR2 SQIVND (reference sequence). This chain's CDR3 is CASGKESSGSYNEQFF. The DNA of the CDR3 is TGCGCCAGTGGTAAAGAGTCTAGCGGATCCTACAATGAGCAGTTCTTC.

The genes are TRBV19 and TRBJ2-1, with D unresolved. CDR3 length: 16 residues. Trimming stripped 5 bases from V and 4 bases from J, with 18 bases between. Germline V gene data show CDR1 as LNHDA and CDR2 as SQIVND (reference sequence). CDR3 in amino acids: CASSPWVSEPYNEQFF. The CDR3 DNA is TGTGCCAGTAGTCCGTGGGTTTCGGAGCCTTACAATGAGCAGTTCTTC.